This TCR beta chain was recovered during a study of blood T cell repertoires in COVID-19. Study overall: Acute and convalescent COVID-19 samples came from the United States, Italy and Spain. PBMCs, B-cell-depleted T cells, or T cells provided the cDNA or gDNA that made up the material.

As originally analysed: Amplification of reference gene primers was used by the study to estimate nucleated cell counts. Assay: immunoSEQ multiplex PCR; the TCRdb copy retains only in-frame clones and omits some. That table gives V, J and clone size, and the DNA gave D and trimming. The table shows some 220,000 clones, with 80% to 85% occurring only once. The CDR3 runs 13 residues. In germline, CDR1 is GTSNPN, CDR2 SVGIG (reference sequence). The V end was cut by 5 bases, the J end by 1 base, with 10 bases between. Sequencing input: peripheral blood. The source of this sequence is a woman in her fifties or sixties who had recovered from COVID-19. This chain uses TRBV30 with TRBJ2-3, with D possibly matching TRBD1 (6 bases). The CDR3 coding sequence is TGTGCCTGGGCGTGGGGGCGCACAGATACGCAGTATTTT. It is translated as CAWAWGRTDTQYF.